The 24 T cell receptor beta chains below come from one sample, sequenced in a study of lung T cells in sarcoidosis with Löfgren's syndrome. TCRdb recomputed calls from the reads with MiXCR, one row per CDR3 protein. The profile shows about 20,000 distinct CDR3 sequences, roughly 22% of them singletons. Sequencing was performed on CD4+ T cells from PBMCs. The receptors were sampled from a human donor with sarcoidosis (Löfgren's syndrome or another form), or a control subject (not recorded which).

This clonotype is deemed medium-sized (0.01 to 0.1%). The CDR3 DNA is TGTGCCAGCAGCCGCACCGGGACGACGAACACCGGGGAGCTGTTTTTT. Translation: CASSRTGTTNTGELFF. The gene calls are TRBV6-1 and TRBJ2-2, with D perhaps TRBD1 or TRBD2 (5 bases each). Germline V CDR1 and CDR2: MNHNS, SASEGT. CDR3 length: 16 residues. Deletions cut 6 bases from V and 0 bases from J, with 14 bases between.

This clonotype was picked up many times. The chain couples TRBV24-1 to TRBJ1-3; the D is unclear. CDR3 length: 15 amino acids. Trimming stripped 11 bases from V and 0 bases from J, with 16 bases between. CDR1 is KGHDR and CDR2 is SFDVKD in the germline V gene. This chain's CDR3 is CAISVGRTSGNTIYF. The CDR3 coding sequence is TGTGCCATCTCCGTTGGGAGGACCTCTGGAAACACCATATATTTT.

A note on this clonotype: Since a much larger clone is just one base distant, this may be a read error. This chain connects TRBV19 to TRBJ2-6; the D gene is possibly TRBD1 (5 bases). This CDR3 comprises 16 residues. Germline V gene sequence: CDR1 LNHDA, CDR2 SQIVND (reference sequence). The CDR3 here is CATEDTLNSGASVLTF. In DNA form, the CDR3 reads TGTGCCACCGAGGACACTTTAAACTCTGGGGCCAGCGTCCTGACTTTC. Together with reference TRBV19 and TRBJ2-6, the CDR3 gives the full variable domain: DGGITQSPKYLFRKEGQNVTLSCEQNLNHDAMYWYRQDPGQGLRLIYYSQIVNDFQKGDIAEGYSVSREKKESFPLTVTSAQKNPTAFYLCATEDTLNSGASVLTFGAGSRLTVL.

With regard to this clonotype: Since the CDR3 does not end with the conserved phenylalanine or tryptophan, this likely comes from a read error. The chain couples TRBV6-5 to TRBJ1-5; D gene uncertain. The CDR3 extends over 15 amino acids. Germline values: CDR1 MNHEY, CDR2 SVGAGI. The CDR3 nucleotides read TGTGCCAGCAGTCAGACCTCGGGGAGCAGTCAGCCCCAGCATATT. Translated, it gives CASSQTSGSSQPQHI.

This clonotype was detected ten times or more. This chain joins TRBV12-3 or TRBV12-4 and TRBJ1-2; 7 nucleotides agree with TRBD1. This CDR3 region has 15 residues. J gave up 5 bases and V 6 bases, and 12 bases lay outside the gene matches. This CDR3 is CASRDYDREVYGYTF. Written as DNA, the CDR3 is TGTGCCAGCAGGGACTACGACAGGGAAGTATATGGCTACACCTTC.

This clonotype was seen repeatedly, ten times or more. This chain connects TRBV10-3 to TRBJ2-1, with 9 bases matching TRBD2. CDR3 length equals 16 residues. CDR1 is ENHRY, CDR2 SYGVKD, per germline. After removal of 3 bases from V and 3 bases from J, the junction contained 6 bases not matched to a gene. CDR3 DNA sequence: TGTGCCATCAGTGAAAAGGGCGGGGGGGTCTACAATGAGCAGTTCTTC. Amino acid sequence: CAISEKGGGVYNEQFF.

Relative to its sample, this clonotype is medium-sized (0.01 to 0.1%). The CDR3 DNA is TGTGCCAGCAGTTTATCGGTTGCTGGACAGGGTACCCTCGAGCAGTACTTC. It is translated as CASSLSVAGQGTLEQYF. The chain couples TRBV27 to TRBJ2-7, with 8 bases fitting TRBD1. The CDR3 has 17 residues. The V gene end was trimmed by 0 bases and the J gene end by 6 bases; junction bases not matched to a gene: 13. Germline values: CDR1 MNHEY, CDR2 SMNVEV (reference sequence).

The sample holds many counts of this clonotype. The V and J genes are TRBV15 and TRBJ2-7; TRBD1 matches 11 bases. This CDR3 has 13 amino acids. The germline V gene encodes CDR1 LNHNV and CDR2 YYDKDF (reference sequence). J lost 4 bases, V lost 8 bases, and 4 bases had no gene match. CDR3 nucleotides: TGTGCCACCCGGACAGGGGGCAAGTACGAGCAGTACTTC. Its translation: CATRTGGKYEQYF.

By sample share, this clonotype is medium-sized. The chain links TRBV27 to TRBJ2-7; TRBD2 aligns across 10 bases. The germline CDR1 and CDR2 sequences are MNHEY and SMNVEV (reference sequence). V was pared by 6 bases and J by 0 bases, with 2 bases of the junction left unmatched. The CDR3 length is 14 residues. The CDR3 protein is CASRLAGSSYEQYF. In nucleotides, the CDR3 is TGTGCCAGCAGACTAGCGGGGAGCTCCTACGAGCAGTACTTC.

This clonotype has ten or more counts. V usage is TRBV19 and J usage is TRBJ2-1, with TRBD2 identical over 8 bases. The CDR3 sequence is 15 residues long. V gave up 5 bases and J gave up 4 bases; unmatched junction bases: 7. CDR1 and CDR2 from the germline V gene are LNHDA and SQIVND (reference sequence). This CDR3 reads CASSRPSGGYNEQFF. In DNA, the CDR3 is TGTGCCAGTAGTCGCCCAAGCGGGGGTTACAATGAGCAGTTCTTC.

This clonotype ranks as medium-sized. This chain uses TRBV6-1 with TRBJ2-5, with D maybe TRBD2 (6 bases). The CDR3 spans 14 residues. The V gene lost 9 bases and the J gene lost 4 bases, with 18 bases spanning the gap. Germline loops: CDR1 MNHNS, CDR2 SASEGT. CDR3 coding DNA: TGTGCCAGTGCCATATCGGGGGTCGGAGAGACCCAGTACTTC. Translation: CASAISGVGETQYF.

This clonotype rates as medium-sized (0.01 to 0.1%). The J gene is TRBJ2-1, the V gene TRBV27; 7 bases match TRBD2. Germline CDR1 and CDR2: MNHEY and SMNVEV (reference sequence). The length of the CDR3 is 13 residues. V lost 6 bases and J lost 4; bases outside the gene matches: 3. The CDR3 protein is CASRSSGYNEQFF. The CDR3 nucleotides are TGTGCCAGCAGGTCTAGCGGTTACAATGAGCAGTTCTTC.

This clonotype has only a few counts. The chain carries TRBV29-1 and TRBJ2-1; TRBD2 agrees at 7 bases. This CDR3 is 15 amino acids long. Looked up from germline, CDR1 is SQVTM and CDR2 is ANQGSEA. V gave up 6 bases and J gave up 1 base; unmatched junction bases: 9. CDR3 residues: CSVSPGGSSYNEQFF. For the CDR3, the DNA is TGCAGCGTCTCCCCGGGCGGGAGTTCCTACAATGAGCAGTTCTTC.

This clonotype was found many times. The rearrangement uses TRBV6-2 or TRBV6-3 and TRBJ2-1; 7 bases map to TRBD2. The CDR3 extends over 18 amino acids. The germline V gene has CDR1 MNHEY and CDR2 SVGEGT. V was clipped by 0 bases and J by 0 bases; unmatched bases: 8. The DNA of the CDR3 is TGTGCCAGCAGTTACTCCCGCCCCGGGGGGAGCTCCTACAATGAGCAGTTCTTC. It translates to CASSYSRPGGSSYNEQFF.

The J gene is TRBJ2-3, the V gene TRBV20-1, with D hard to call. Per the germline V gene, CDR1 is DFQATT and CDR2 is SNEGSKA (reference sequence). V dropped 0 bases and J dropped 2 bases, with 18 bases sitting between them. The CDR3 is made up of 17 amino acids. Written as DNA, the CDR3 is TGCAGTGCTAGAGAAGTGGATTTGCTACTCTACACAGATACGCAGTATTTT. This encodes CSAREVDLLLYTDTQYF.

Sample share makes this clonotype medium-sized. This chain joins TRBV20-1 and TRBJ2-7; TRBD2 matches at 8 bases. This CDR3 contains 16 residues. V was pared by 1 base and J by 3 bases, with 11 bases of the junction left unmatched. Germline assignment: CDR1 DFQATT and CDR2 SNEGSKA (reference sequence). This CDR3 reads CSARGTGSGRIYEQYF. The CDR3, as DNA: TGCAGTGCTAGAGGAACGGGCAGCGGGAGAATCTACGAGCAGTACTTC.

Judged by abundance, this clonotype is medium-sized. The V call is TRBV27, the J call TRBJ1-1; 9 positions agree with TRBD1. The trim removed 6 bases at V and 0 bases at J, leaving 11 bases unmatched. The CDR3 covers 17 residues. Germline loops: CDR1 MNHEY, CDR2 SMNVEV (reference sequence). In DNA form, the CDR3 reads TGTGCCAGCAGCCTTACCCTAGGACAGGGGATGAACACTGAAGCTTTCTTT. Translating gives CASSLTLGQGMNTEAFF.

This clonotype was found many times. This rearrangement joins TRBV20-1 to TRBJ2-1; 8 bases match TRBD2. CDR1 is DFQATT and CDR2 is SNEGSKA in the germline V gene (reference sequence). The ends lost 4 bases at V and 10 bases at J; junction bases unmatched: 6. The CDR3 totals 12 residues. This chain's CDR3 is CSATRGGSEQFF. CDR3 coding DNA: TGCAGTGCTACTCGGGGGGGGAGCGAGCAGTTCTTC.

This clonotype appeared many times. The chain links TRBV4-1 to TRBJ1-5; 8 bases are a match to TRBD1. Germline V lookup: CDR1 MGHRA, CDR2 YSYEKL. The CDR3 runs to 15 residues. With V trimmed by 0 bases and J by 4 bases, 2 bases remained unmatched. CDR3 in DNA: TGCGCCAGCAGCCAAGAGAGACAGGGGAATCAGCCCCAGCATTTT. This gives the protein CASSQERQGNQPQHF.

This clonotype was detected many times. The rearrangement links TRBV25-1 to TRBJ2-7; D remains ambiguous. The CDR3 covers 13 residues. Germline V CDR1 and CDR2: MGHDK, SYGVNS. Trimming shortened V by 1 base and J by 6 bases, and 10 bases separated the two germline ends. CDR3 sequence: CASSESATCEQYF. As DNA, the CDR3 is TGTGCCAGCAGTGAATCCGCTACCTGCGAGCAGTACTTC.

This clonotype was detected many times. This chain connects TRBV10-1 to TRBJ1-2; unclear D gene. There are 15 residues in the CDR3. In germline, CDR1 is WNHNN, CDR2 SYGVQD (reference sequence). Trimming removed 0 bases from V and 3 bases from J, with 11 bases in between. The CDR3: CASSESPYPDYGYTF. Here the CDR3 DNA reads TGCGCCAGCAGTGAGTCCCCATACCCGGACTATGGCTACACCTTC.

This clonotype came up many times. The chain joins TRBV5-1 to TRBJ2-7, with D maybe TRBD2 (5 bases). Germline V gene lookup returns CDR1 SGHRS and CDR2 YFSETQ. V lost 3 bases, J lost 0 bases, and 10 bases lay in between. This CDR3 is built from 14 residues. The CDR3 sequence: CASSWRTASYEQYF. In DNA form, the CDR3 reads TGCGCCAGCAGCTGGAGGACGGCCTCCTACGAGCAGTACTTC.

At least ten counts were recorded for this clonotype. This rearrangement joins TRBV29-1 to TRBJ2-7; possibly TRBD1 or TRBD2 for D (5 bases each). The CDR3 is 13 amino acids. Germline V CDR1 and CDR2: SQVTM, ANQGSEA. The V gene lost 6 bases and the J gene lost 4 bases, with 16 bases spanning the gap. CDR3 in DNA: TGCAGCGTGGGGCCGGGATTAGGTTACGAGCAGTACTTC. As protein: CSVGPGLGYEQYF.

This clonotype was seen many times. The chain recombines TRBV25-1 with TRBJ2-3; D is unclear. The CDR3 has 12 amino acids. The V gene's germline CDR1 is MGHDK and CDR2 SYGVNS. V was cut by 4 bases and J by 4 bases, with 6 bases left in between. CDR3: CASSASSDTQYF. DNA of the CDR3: TGTGCCAGCAGTGCCAGTTCAGATACGCAGTATTTT.